This TCR beta chain was recorded in a study of blood T cell repertoires in COVID-19. On the study more broadly: Samples came from the United States, Italy and Spain, spanning acute and convalescent COVID-19. PBMCs, B-cell-depleted T cells, or T cells were the source of the cDNA or gDNA that made up the material.

J lost 0 bases, V lost 4 bases, and 4 bases had no gene match. The CDR3 sequence is 16 residues long. CDR1 and CDR2 from the germline V gene are MGHRA and YSYEKL. In the original workflow: Estimates of nucleated cell counts were drawn from the amplification of reference gene primers. Data came from immunoSEQ multiplex PCR; TCRdb stores just in-frame clones and leaves some out. V, J and clone size derive from that table, while D and trimming were established from the DNA sequence. Altogether about 95,000 clones are present, 81% being singletons, with the ten largest covering approximately 23%. Material: peripheral blood. The V call is TRBV4-1, the J call TRBJ2-4; TRBD1 aligns across 9 bases. The receptor's source is a man older than 75 with active or convalescent COVID-19. CDR3 sequence (DNA): TGCGCCAGCAGCCCAACAGGGGGCGTAGCCAAAAACATTCAGTACTTC. It translates to CASSPTGGVAKNIQYF.